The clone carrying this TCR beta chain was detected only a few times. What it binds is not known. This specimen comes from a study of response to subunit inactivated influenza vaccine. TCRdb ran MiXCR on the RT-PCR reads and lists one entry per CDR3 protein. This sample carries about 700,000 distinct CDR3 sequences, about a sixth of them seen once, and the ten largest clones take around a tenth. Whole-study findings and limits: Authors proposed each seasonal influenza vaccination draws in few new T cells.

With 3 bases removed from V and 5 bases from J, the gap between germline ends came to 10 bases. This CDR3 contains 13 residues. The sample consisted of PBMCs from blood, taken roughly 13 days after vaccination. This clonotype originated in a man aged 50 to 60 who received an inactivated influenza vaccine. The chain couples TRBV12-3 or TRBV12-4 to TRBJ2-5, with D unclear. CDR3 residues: CASSFVGWETQYF. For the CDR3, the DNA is TGTGCCAGCAGTTTCGTAGGTTGGGAGACCCAGTACTTC.